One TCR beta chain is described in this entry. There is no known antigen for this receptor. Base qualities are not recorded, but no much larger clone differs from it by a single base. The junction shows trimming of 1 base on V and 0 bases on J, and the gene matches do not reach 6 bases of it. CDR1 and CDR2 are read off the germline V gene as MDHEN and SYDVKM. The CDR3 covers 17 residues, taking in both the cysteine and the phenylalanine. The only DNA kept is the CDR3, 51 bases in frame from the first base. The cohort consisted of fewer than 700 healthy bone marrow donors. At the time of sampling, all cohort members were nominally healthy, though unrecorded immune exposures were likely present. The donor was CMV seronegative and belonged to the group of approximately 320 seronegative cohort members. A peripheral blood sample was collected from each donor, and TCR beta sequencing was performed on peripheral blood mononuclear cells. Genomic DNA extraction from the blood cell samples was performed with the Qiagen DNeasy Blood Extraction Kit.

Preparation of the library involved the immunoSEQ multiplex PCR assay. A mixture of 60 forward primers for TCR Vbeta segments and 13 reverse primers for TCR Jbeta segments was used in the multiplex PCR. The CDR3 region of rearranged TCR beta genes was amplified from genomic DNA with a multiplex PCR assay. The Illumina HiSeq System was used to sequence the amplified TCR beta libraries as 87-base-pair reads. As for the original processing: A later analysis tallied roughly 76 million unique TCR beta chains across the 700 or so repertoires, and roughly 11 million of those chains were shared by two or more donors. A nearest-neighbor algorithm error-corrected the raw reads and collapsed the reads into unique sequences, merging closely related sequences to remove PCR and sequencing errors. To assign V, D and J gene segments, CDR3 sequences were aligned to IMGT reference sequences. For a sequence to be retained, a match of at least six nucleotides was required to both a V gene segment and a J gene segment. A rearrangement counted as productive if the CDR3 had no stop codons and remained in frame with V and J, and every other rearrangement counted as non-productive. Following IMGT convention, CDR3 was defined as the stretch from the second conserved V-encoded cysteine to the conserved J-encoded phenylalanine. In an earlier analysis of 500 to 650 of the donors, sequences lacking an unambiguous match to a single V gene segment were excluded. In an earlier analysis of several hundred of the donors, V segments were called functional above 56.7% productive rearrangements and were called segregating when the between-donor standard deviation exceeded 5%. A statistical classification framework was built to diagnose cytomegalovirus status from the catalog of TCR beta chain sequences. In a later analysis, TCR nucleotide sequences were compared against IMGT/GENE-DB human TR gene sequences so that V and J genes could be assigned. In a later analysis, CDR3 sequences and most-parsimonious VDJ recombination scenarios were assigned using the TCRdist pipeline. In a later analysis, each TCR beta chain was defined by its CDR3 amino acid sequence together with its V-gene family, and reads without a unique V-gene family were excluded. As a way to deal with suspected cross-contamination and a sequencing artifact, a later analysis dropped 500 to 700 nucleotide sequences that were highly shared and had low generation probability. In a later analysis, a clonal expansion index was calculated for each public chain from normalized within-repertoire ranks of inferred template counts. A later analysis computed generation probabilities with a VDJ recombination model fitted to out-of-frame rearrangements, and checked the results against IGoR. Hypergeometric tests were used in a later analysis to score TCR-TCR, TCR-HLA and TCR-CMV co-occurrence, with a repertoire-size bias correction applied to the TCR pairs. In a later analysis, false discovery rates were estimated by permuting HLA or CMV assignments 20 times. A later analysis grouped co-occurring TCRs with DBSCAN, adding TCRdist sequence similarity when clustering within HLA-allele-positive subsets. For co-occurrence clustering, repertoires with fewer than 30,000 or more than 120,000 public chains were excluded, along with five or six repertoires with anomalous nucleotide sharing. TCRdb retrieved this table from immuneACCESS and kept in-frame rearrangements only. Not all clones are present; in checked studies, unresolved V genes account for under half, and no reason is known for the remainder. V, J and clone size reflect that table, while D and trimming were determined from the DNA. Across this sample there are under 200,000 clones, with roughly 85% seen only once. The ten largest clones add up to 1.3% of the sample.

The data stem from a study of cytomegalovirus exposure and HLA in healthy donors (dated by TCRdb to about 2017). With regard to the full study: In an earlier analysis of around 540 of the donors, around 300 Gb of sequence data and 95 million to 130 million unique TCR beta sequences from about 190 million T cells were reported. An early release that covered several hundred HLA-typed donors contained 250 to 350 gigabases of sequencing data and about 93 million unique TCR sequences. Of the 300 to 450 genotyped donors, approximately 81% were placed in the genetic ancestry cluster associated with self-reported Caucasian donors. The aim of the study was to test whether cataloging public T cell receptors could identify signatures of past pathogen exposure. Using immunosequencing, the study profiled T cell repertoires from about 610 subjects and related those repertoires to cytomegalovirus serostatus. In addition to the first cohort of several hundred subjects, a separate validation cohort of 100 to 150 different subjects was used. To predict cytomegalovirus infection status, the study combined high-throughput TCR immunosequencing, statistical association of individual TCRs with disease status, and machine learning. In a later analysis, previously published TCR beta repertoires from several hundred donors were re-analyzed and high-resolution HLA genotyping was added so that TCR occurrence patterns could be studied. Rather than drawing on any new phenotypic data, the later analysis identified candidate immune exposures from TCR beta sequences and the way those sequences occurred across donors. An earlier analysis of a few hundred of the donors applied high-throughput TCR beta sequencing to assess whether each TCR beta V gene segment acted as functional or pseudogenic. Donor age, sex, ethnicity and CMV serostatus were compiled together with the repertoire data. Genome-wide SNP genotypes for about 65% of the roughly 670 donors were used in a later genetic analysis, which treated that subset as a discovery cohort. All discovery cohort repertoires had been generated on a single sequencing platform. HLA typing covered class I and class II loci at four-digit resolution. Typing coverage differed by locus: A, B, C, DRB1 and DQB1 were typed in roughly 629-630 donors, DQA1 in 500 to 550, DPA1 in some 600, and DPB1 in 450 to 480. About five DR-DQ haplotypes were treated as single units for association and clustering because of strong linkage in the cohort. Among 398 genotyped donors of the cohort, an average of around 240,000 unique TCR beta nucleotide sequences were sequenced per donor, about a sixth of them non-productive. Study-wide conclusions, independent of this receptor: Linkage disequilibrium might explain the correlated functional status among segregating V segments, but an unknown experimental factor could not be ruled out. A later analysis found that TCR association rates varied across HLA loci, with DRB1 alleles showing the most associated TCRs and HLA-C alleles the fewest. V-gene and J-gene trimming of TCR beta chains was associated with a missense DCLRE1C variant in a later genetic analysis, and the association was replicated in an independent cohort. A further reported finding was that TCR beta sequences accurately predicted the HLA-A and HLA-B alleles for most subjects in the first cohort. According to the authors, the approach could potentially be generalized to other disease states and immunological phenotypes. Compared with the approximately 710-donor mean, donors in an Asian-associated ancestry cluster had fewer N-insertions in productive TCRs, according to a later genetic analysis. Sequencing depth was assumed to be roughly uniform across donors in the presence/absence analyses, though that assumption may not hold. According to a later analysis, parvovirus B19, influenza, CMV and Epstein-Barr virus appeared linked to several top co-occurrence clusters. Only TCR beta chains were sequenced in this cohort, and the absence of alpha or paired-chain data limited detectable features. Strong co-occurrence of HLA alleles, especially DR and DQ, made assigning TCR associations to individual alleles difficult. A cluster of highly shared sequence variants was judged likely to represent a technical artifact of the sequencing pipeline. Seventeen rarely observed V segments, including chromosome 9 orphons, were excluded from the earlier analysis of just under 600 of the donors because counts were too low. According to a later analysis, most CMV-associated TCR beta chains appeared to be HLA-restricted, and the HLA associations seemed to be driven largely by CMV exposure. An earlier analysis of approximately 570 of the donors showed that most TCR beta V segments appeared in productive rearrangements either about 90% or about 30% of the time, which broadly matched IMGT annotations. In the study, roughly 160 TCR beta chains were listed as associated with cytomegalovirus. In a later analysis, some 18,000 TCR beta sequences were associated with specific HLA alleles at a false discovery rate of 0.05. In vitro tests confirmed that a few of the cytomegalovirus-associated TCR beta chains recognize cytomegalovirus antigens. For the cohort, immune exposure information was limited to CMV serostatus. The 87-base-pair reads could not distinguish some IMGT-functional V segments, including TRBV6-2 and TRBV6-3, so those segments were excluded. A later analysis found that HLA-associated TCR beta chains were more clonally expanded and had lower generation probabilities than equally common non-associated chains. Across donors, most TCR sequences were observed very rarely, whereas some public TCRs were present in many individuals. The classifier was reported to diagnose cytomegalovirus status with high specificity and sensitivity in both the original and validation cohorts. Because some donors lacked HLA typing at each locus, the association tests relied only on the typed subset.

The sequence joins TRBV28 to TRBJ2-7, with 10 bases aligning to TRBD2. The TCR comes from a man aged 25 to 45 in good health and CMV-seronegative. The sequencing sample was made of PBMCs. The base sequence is TGTGCCAGCAGTTTATTAGCGGGAGGTCTTAGCTCCTACGAGCAGTACTTC. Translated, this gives CASSLLAGGLSSYEQYF.